The text below deals with one T cell receptor beta chain. This entry is derived from a study of control samples from healthy donors and cancer patients. Here immunoSEQ multiplex PCR was the method, and the copy in TCRdb shows in-frame clones only, minus some. The table has around 90,000 clones, over 75% seen once. V trimming: 3 bases; J trimming: 8 bases; junction bases outside the gene matches: 13. The CDR3 length is 15 residues. Per the germline V gene, CDR1 is SGHRS and CDR2 is YFSETQ. This chain joins TRBV5-1 and TRBJ1-2; 7 nucleotides agree with TRBD1. The sample taken for sequencing was blood. This clonotype originated in a woman aged 35 to 49 in good health. CDR3 protein: CASSSTTRQGSGYTF. CDR3 nucleotide sequence: TGCGCCAGCAGCTCAACAACAAGACAGGGAAGCGGCTACACCTTC.